This TCR beta chain was found in a study of blood T cell repertoires in COVID-19. Sequencing was performed with immunoSEQ multiplex PCR; in TCRdb, only in-frame clones are kept and a portion is missing. The sample lists about 300,000 clones, around 85% occurring once. This TCR derives from a man aged 25 to 45 who had recovered from COVID-19. Sequenced sample: PBMCs or T cells enriched from blood (not recorded which).

CDR3 amino acids: CASSVWQGKYEQYF. In DNA, the CDR3 is TGTGCCAGCAGCGTTTGGCAGGGGAAGTACGAGCAGTACTTC. The chain combines TRBV5-5 with TRBJ2-7, with D possibly matching TRBD1 (6 bases). Germline V gene data show CDR1 as SGHKS and CDR2 as YYEKEE (reference sequence). There are 14 residues in the CDR3. Deletions cut 4 bases from V and 4 bases from J, with 15 bases between.